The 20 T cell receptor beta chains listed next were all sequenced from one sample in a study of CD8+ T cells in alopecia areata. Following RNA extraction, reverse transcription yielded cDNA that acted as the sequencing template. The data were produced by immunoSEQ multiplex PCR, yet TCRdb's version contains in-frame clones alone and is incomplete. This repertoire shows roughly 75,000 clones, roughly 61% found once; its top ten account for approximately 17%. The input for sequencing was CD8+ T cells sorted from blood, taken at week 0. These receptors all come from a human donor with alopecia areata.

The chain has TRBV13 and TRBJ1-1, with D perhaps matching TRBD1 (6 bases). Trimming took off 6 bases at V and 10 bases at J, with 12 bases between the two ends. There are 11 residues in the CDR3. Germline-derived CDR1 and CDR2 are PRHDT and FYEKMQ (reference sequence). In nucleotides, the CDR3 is TGTGCCAGCAGTTACAGGGATGTAGCTTTCTTT. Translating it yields CASSYRDVAFF.

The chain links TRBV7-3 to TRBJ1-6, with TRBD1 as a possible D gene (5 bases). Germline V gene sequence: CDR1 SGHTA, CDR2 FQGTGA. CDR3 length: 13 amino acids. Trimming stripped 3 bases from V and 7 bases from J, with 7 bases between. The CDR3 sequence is CASSFGGNSPLHF. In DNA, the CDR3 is TGTGCCAGCAGCTTCGGGGGGAATTCACCCCTCCACTTT.

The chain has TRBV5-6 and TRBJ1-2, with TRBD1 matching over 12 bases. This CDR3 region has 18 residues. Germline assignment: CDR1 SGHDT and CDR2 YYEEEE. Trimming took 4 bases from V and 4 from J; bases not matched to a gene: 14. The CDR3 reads CASSTYNRGTGGGYGYTF. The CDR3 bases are TGTGCCAGCAGCACATATAACCGCGGGACAGGGGGCGGCTATGGCTACACCTTC.

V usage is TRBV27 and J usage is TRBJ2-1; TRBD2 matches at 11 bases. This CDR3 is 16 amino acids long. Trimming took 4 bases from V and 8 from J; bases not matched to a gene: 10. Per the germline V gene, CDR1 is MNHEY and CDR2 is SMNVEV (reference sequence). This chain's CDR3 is CASSSFSGGASDEQFF. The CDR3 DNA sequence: TGTGCCAGCAGTTCCTTTAGCGGGGGGGCGTCGGATGAGCAGTTCTTC.

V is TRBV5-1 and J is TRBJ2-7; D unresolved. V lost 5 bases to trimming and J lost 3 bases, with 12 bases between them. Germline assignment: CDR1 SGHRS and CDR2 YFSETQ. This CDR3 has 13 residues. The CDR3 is CASSPVRNYEQYF. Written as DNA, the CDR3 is TGCGCCAGCAGTCCGGTAAGGAACTACGAGCAGTACTTC.

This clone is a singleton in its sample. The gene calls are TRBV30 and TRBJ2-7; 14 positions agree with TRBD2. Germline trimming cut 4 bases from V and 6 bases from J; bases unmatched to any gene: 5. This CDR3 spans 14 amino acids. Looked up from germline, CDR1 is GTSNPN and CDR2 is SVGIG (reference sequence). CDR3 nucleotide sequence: TGTGCCTGGAACCCGGGACTAGCGGGAGCCGAGCAGTACTTC. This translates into CAWNPGLAGAEQYF.

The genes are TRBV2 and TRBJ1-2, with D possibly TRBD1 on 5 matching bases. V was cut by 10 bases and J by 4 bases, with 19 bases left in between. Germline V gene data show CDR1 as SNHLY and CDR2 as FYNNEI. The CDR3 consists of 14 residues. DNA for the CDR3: TGTGCCAACTCCATACGGCAGGGCGCCTATGGCTACACCTTC. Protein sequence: CANSIRQGAYGYTF.

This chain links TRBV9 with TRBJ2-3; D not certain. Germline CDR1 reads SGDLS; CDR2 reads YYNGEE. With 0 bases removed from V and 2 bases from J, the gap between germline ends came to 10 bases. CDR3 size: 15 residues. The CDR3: CASSVARSFTDTQYF. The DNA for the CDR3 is TGTGCCAGCAGCGTAGCCAGATCCTTCACAGATACGCAGTATTTT.

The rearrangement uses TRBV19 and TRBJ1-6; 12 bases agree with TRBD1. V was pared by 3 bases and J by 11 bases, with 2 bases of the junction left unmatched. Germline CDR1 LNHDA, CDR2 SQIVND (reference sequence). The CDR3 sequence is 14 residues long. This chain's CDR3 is CASSMGQGAPPLHF. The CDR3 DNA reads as TGTGCCAGTAGTATGGGACAGGGGGCTCCACCCCTCCACTTT.

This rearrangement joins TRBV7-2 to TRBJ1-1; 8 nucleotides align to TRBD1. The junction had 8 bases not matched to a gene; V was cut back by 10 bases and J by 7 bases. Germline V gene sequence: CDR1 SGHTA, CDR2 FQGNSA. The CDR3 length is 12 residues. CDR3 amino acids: CATLQGAGEAFF. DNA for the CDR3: TGTGCCACCCTGCAGGGGGCGGGTGAAGCTTTCTTT.

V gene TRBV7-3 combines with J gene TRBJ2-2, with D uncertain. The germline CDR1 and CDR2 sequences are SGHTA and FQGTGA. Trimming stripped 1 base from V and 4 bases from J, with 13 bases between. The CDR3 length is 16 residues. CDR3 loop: CASSLKKSLFTGELFF. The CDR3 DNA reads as TGTGCCAGCAGCTTAAAGAAGTCGCTGTTCACCGGGGAGCTGTTTTTT.

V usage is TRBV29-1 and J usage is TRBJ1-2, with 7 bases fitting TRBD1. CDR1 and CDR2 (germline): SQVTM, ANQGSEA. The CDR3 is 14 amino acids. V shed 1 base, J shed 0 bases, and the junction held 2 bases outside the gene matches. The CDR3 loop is CSVEGRGPNYGYTF. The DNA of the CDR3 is TGCAGCGTTGAAGGGAGGGGGCCTAACTATGGCTACACCTTC.

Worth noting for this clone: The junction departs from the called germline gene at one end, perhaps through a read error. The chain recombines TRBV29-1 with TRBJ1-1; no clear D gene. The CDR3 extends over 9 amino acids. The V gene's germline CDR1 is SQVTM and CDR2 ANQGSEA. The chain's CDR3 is CSAELPPRF. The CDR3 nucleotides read TGCAGCGCCGAACTTCCGCCTCGCTTT.

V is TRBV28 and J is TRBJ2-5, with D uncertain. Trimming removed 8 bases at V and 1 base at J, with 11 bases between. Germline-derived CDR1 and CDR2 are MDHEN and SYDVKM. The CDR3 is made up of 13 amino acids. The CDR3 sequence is CASQPGVQETQYF. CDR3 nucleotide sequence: TGTGCCAGCCAACCAGGAGTCCAAGAGACCCAGTACTTC.

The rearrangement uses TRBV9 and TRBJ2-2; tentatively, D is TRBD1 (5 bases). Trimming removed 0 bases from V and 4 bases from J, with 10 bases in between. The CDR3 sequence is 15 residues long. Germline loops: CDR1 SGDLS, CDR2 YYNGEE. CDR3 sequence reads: CASSVAQGFTGELFF. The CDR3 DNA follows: TGTGCCAGCAGCGTAGCCCAGGGATTCACCGGGGAGCTGTTTTTT.

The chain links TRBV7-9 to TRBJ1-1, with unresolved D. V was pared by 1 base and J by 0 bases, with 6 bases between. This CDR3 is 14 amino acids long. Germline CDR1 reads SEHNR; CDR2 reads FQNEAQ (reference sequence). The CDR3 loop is CASSLEHLNTEAFF. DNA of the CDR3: TGTGCCAGCAGCTTAGAACATCTGAACACTGAAGCTTTCTTT.

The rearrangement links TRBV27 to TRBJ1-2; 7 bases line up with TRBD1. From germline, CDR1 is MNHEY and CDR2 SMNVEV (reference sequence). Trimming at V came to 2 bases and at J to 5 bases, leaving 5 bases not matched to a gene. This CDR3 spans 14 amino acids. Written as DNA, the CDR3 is TGTGCCAGCAGTTTAAAAGACAGGGAGTATGGCTACACCTTC. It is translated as CASSLKDREYGYTF.

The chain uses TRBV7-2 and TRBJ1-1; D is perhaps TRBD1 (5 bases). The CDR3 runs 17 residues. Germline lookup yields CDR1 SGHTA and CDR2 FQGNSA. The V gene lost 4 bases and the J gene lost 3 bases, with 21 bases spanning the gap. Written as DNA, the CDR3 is TGTGCCAGCAGCTCATTAAAGGCCGTAGGGGCACACACTGAAGCTTTCTTT. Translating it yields CASSSLKAVGAHTEAFF.

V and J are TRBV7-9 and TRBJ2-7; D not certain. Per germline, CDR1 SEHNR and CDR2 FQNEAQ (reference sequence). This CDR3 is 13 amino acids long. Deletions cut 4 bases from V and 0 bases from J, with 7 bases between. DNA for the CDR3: TGTGCCAGCAGCTCTTGGACCTCCTACGAGCAGTACTTC. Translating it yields CASSSWTSYEQYF. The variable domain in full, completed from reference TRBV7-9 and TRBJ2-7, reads DTGVSQNPRHKITKRGQNVTFRCDPISEHNRLYWYRQTLGQGPEFLTYFQNEAQLEKSRLLSDRFSAERPKGSFSTLEIQRTEQGDSAMYLCASSSWTSYEQYFGPGTRLTVT.

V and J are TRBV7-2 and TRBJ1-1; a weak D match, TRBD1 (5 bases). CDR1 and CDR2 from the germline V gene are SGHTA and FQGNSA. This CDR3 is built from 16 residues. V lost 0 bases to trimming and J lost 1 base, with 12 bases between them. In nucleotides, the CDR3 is TGTGCCAGCAGCTTAGCTCCGTGGCAGGGGAACACTGAAGCTTTCTTT. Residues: CASSLAPWQGNTEAFF.